The 30 T cell receptor beta chains below come from one sample, sequenced in a study of blood T cell repertoires in COVID-19. Some clones are missing from TCRdb's copy, which holds only in-frame ones; the method was immunoSEQ multiplex PCR. In the table there are just over 90,000 clones, roughly 90% of which are singletons. The sequenced material came from peripheral blood. These receptors came from a human donor with active COVID-19. The donor label of this sample is uncertain.

The rearrangement joins TRBV7-8 to TRBJ1-2; D unresolved. CDR1 SGHVS and CDR2 FQNEAQ come from the germline V gene. The CDR3 contains 15 residues. The germline V and J ends were trimmed by 2 bases and 0 bases, with 10 bases remaining between them. CDR3 amino acids: CASSLYGRTNYGYTF. DNA of the CDR3: TGTGCCAGCAGCTTATATGGGAGAACTAACTATGGCTACACCTTC. Full variable domain (rest looked up from reference TRBV7-8 and TRBJ1-2): GAGVSQSPRYKVAKRGQDVALRCDPISGHVSLFWYQQALGQGPEFLTYFQNEAQLDKSGLPSDRFFAERPEGSVSTLKIQRTQQEDSAVYLCASSLYGRTNYGYTFGSGTRLTVV.

V and J are TRBV30 and TRBJ1-3, with a weak D call TRBD1 (6 bases). Trimming took off 0 bases at V and 3 bases at J, with 18 bases between the two ends. Per the germline V gene, CDR1 is GTSNPN and CDR2 is SVGIG (reference sequence). The CDR3 covers 17 residues. The CDR3 sequence: CAWSVRLDSMGGNTIYF. CDR3 bases: TGTGCCTGGAGTGTAAGGCTGGACAGTATGGGTGGAAACACCATATATTTT. The complete variable domain, with remaining parts taken from reference TRBV30 and TRBJ1-3, reads SQTIHQWPATLVQPVGSPLSLECTVEGTSNPNLYWYRQAAGRGLQLLFYSVGIGQISSEVPQNLSASRPQDRQFILSSKKLLLSDSGFYLCAWSVRLDSMGGNTIYFGEGSWLTVV.

V usage is TRBV19 and J usage is TRBJ2-1; 9 nucleotides agree with TRBD2. CDR1 is LNHDA and CDR2 is SQIVND in the germline V gene (reference sequence). The CDR3 totals 17 residues. V was clipped by 3 bases and J by 8 bases; unmatched bases: 14. The CDR3 region is CASSMVAGVLNGDEQFF. In nucleotides, the CDR3 is TGTGCCAGTAGTATGGTAGCGGGGGTCCTCAATGGGGATGAGCAGTTCTTC.

The V gene is TRBV5-1, the J gene TRBJ2-2; possible D gene TRBD1, 6 bases. Trimming took off 2 bases at V and 3 bases at J, with 8 bases between the two ends. CDR1 is SGHRS and CDR2 is YFSETQ in the germline V gene. The CDR3 spans 14 residues. Here the CDR3 DNA reads TGCGCCAGCAGCTTCTCAGGGGACACCGGGGAGCTGTTTTTT. This encodes CASSFSGDTGELFF.

This chain joins TRBV18 and TRBJ1-2, with 10 bases fitting TRBD1. CDR3 size: 14 residues. The junction had 3 bases not matched to a gene; V was cut back by 6 bases and J by 2 bases. Germline CDR1 reads KGHSH; CDR2 reads LQKENI. This chain's CDR3 is CASSRGQGNYGYTF. The DNA of the CDR3 is TGTGCCAGCTCCCGGGGACAGGGGAACTATGGCTACACCTTC. The full variable domain, in which reference TRBV18 and TRBJ1-2 provide the parts outside the CDR3, is NAGVMQNPRHLVRRRGQEARLRCSPMKGHSHVYWYRQLPEEGLKFMVYLQKENIIDESGMPKERFSAEFPKEGPSILRIQQVVRGDSAAYFCASSRGQGNYGYTFGSGTRLTVV.

The V call is TRBV19, the J call TRBJ2-3; 9 bases are a match to TRBD1. From germline, CDR1 is LNHDA and CDR2 SQIVND (reference sequence). The CDR3 runs 14 residues. V was clipped by 6 bases and J by 15 bases; unmatched bases: 16. The CDR3 nucleotides read TGTGCCAGTAGCGATCGGTGGGGGGACAGGGCTCAATATTTT. Translated, it gives CASSDRWGDRAQYF. Based on the CDR3 plus reference TRBV19 and TRBJ2-3, the full variable domain is DGGITQSPKYLFRKEGQNVTLSCEQNLNHDAMYWYRQDPGQGLRLIYYSQIVNDFQKGDIAEGYSVSREKKESFPLTVTSAQKNPTAFYLCASSDRWGDRAQYFGPGTRLTVL.

This clone showed up just a few times. This sequence joins TRBV19 and TRBJ1-6; TRBD1 might be the D (5 bases). Germline CDR1 and CDR2: LNHDA and SQIVND (reference sequence). The CDR3 extends over 14 amino acids. V lost 1 base and J 11 bases, leaving 12 bases between the germline ends. DNA of the CDR3: TGTGCCAGTAGTATAGGACAGCGTGGGACACCCCTCCACTTT. Protein sequence: CASSIGQRGTPLHF. Based on the CDR3 plus reference TRBV19 and TRBJ1-6, the full variable domain is DGGITQSPKYLFRKEGQNVTLSCEQNLNHDAMYWYRQDPGQGLRLIYYSQIVNDFQKGDIAEGYSVSREKKESFPLTVTSAQKNPTAFYLCASSIGQRGTPLHFGNGTRLTVT.

The rearrangement uses TRBV7-3 and TRBJ2-3, with D maybe TRBD1 (5 bases). The CDR3 consists of 17 residues. Trimming stripped 5 bases from V and 1 base from J, with 19 bases between. The germline CDR1 and CDR2 sequences are SGHTA and FQGTGA. CDR3 sequence reads: CASSPLPGPTGTDTQYF. DNA for the CDR3: TGTGCCAGCAGCCCATTACCTGGCCCGACAGGCACAGATACGCAGTATTTT.

The chain joins TRBV30 to TRBJ2-1, with D perhaps matching TRBD1 (5 bases). The CDR3 length is 11 residues. The V end lost 5 bases, the J end lost 8 bases, and 10 bases lay between the germline ends. Germline-derived CDR1 and CDR2 are GTSNPN and SVGIG (reference sequence). CDR3 amino acids: CAWGALDEQFF. The DNA for the CDR3 is TGTGCCTGGGGGGCTCTCGATGAGCAGTTCTTC.

The chain combines TRBV28 with TRBJ1-3, with 7 nucleotides matching TRBD1. Germline lookup yields CDR1 MDHEN and CDR2 SYDVKM. The CDR3 extends over 17 amino acids. V trimming: 3 bases; J trimming: 0 bases; junction bases outside the gene matches: 8. The CDR3 loop reads CASSFPVRGHSGNTIYF. In DNA, the CDR3 is TGTGCCAGCAGTTTCCCAGTAAGGGGGCACTCTGGAAACACCATATATTTT.

The V and J genes are TRBV27 and TRBJ1-4; TRBD1 aligns across 12 bases. The CDR3 has 20 residues. From germline, CDR1 is MNHEY and CDR2 SMNVEV (reference sequence). V gave up 4 bases and J gave up 0 bases; unmatched junction bases: 12. Here the CDR3 reads CASSSGTGGFWAATNEKLFF. DNA of the CDR3: TGTGCCAGCAGTTCTGGGACAGGGGGCTTTTGGGCGGCAACTAATGAAAAACTGTTTTTT.

The chain has TRBV5-4 and TRBJ2-1, with D possibly TRBD2 on 6 matching bases. The germline V gene has CDR1 SGHNT and CDR2 YYREEE (reference sequence). Trimming cost V 4 bases and J 7 bases, with 18 bases left between them. The CDR3 has 15 amino acids. The CDR3 DNA is TGTGCCAGCAGCCAGCACAGCGGGTCTTCAAATGAGCAGTTCTTC. Residues: CASSQHSGSSNEQFF.

V gene TRBV10-1 combines with J gene TRBJ2-7; D not resolved. Per germline, CDR1 WNHNN and CDR2 SYGVQD (reference sequence). CDR3 length: 12 residues. V shed 0 bases and J shed 2 bases, with 2 bases lying between them. Written as DNA, the CDR3 is TGCGCCAGCAGTGAGTCCACCTACGAGCAGTACTTC. Amino acids: CASSESTYEQYF.

This chain links TRBV18 with TRBJ2-4; D perhaps matches TRBD1 (6 bases). Trimming removed 1 base at V and 2 bases at J, with 15 bases between. Germline CDR1 KGHSH, CDR2 LQKENI. This CDR3 has 17 amino acids. Here the CDR3 DNA reads TGTGCCAGCTCACCACTTGGGACACTAGGTACCAAAAACATTCAGTACTTC. Encoded protein: CASSPLGTLGTKNIQYF.

The genes are TRBV2 and TRBJ2-2, with D perhaps TRBD1 (6 bases). CDR3 length: 17 amino acids. Looked up from germline, CDR1 is SNHLY and CDR2 is FYNNEI. Trimming stripped 1 base from V and 1 base from J, with 13 bases between. The CDR3 DNA reads TGTGCCAGCAGTGAAGTGGGGGCGCCATTGAACACCGGGGAGCTGTTTTTT. Translating it yields CASSEVGAPLNTGELFF.

The chain employs TRBV7-2 and TRBJ2-1; 12 nucleotides line up with TRBD2. The CDR3 runs to 16 residues. The trim removed 3 bases at V and 5 bases at J, leaving 5 bases unmatched. CDR1 is SGHTA and CDR2 is FQGNSA in the germline V gene. The chain's CDR3 is CASSLASGGADNEQFF. CDR3 DNA: TGTGCCAGCAGCTTGGCTAGCGGGGGGGCCGACAATGAGCAGTTCTTC.

The V and J genes are TRBV4-1 and TRBJ2-7; 10 bases line up with TRBD2. The ends lost 1 base at V and 2 bases at J; junction bases unmatched: 5. Per the germline V gene, CDR1 is MGHRA and CDR2 is YSYEKL. This CDR3 spans 16 amino acids. The CDR3 DNA reads TGCGCCAGCAGCCAAGTCGCTAGCGGGAGCCCCTACGAGCAGTACTTC. Translated, it gives CASSQVASGSPYEQYF.

The chain has TRBV27 and TRBJ2-5; TRBD1 matches 9 bases. The V gene's germline CDR1 is MNHEY and CDR2 SMNVEV (reference sequence). V lost 2 bases to trimming and J lost 5 bases; unmatched junction nucleotides: 6. This CDR3 is built from 15 residues. The CDR3 here is CASSLITGGRETQYF. CDR3 coding DNA: TGTGCCAGCAGTTTAATCACAGGGGGCAGGGAGACCCAGTACTTC.

The chain combines TRBV5-1 with TRBJ1-6; no clear D gene. The V end was cut by 4 bases, the J end by 9 bases, with 14 bases between. Germline V lookup: CDR1 SGHRS, CDR2 YFSETQ. The CDR3 contains 14 residues. CDR3 loop: CASSPQPSGSPLHF. In nucleotides, the CDR3 is TGCGCCAGCAGCCCCCAGCCCAGCGGTTCACCCCTCCACTTT. The full variable domain, in which reference TRBV5-1 and TRBJ1-6 provide the parts outside the CDR3, is KAGVTQTPRYLIKTRGQQVTLSCSPISGHRSVSWYQQTPGQGLQFLFEYFSETQRNKGNFPGRFSGRQFSNSRSEMNVSTLELGDSALYLCASSPQPSGSPLHFGNGTRLTVT.

The rearrangement uses TRBV30 and TRBJ1-2, with D possibly TRBD1 on 6 matching bases. The CDR3 has 14 amino acids. In germline, CDR1 is GTSNPN, CDR2 SVGIG (reference sequence). V gave up 3 bases and J gave up 6 bases, with 17 bases separating them. The CDR3: CAWSRYGTLDGYTF. CDR3 bases: TGTGCCTGGAGCCGCTACGGGACACTTGATGGCTACACCTTC. Full variable domain (rest looked up from reference TRBV30 and TRBJ1-2): SQTIHQWPATLVQPVGSPLSLECTVEGTSNPNLYWYRQAAGRGLQLLFYSVGIGQISSEVPQNLSASRPQDRQFILSSKKLLLSDSGFYLCAWSRYGTLDGYTFGSGTRLTVV.

J is TRBJ2-1 and V is TRBV6-5, with no clear D. Trimming removed 3 bases at V and 0 bases at J, with 3 bases between. Germline CDR1 is MNHEY and CDR2 is SVGAGI. The CDR3 sequence is 13 residues long. DNA for the CDR3: TGTGCCAGCAGTTATAGCTCCTACAATGAGCAGTTCTTC. Translated: CASSYSSYNEQFF.

This sequence joins TRBV4-1 and TRBJ2-1; 12 bases map to TRBD2. V lost 2 bases to trimming and J lost 3 bases; unmatched junction nucleotides: 11. Germline-derived CDR1 and CDR2 are MGHRA and YSYEKL. The length of the CDR3 is 19 residues. The CDR3 here is CASSQSIGLAGLIYNEQFF. In nucleotides, the CDR3 is TGCGCCAGCAGCCAATCCATCGGACTAGCGGGGCTTATCTACAATGAGCAGTTCTTC.

The sample holds one count of this clone. The rearrangement joins TRBV11-2 to TRBJ1-1, with a tentative D call TRBD1 (5 bases). The germline V and J ends were trimmed by 7 bases and 4 bases, with 16 bases remaining between them. The CDR3 totals 14 residues. Germline CDR1 SGHAT, CDR2 FQNNGV. Here the CDR3 DNA reads TGTGCCAGCAATTTAGAAGGGGTCGTCACTGAAGCTTTCTTT. This codes for CASNLEGVVTEAFF.

This rearrangement joins TRBV5-1 to TRBJ2-1; D unresolved. The CDR3 spans 13 residues. The ends were cut back, 5 bases at V and 3 bases at J, with 9 bases in the middle. Germline CDR1 SGHRS, CDR2 YFSETQ. The CDR3 is CASSVTDYNEQFF. The DNA for the CDR3 is TGCGCCAGCAGTGTCACAGACTACAATGAGCAGTTCTTC.

The chain is built from TRBV9 and TRBJ2-1, with 10 positions matching TRBD1. The CDR3 runs to 15 residues. V lost 1 base and J lost 8; bases outside the gene matches: 6. Germline values: CDR1 SGDLS, CDR2 YYNGEE. The CDR3 DNA reads as TGTGCCAGCAGCGTACCAGACAGGGGGCGGCATGAGCAGTTCTTC. It codes for CASSVPDRGRHEQFF. Filled out from reference TRBV9 and TRBJ2-1, the complete variable domain reads DSGVTQTPKHLITATGQRVTLRCSPRSGDLSVYWYQQSLDQGLQFLIQYYNGEERAKGNILERFSAQQFPDLHSELNLSSLELGDSALYFCASSVPDRGRHEQFFGPGTRLTVL.

The chain couples TRBV2 to TRBJ2-3; TRBD2 matches at 8 bases. The V gene end was trimmed by 4 bases and the J gene end by 4 bases; junction bases not matched to a gene: 4. CDR3 length: 14 amino acids. The germline gives CDR1 SNHLY, CDR2 FYNNEI. The CDR3 protein is CASSVGLASDTQYF. CDR3 sequence (DNA): TGTGCCAGCAGTGTCGGACTAGCTTCAGATACGCAGTATTTT. The full variable domain, completed using reference TRBV2 and TRBJ2-3, is EPEVTQTPSHQVTQMGQEVILRCVPISNHLYFYWYRQILGQKVEFLVSFYNNEISEKSEIFDDQFSVERPDGSNFTLKIRSTKLEDSAMYFCASSVGLASDTQYFGPGTRLTVL.

The rearrangement uses TRBV18 and TRBJ1-2, with no clear D. The ends were cut back, 2 bases at V and 0 bases at J, with 7 bases in the middle. This CDR3 is 14 amino acids long. Germline V gene lookup returns CDR1 KGHSH and CDR2 LQKENI. CDR3 in DNA: TGTGCCAGCTCACCATTACAACCTAACTATGGCTACACCTTC. Translated: CASSPLQPNYGYTF.

The genes are TRBV12-3 or TRBV12-4 and TRBJ2-7; D is uncertain. Trimming took 4 bases from V and 7 from J, leaving 14 bases between them. This CDR3 has 13 amino acids. The chain's CDR3 is CASSSSNKREQYF. The CDR3 bases are TGTGCCAGCAGTTCGAGTAACAAGCGTGAGCAGTACTTC.

The chain has TRBV27 and TRBJ2-2, with TRBD2 matching over 7 bases. This CDR3 has 16 residues. Unmatched junction bases numbered 6, after V lost 1 base and J lost 4 bases. Germline V gene sequence: CDR1 MNHEY, CDR2 SMNVEV (reference sequence). The CDR3 protein is CASSLWGGLSTGELFF. CDR3 coding DNA: TGTGCCAGCAGTTTATGGGGGGGATTGAGCACCGGGGAGCTGTTTTTT.

This clone has only one observation. The chain employs TRBV7-8 and TRBJ2-5; the match to TRBD1 covers 8 bases. CDR1 and CDR2 (germline): SGHVS, FQNEAQ. This CDR3 has 17 amino acids. The V gene end was trimmed by 5 bases and the J gene end by 5 bases; junction bases not matched to a gene: 16. CDR3 sequence reads: CASSPRVGPGGLETQYF. CDR3 in DNA: TGTGCCAGCAGCCCGAGGGTAGGGCCAGGGGGCCTGGAGACCCAGTACTTC.